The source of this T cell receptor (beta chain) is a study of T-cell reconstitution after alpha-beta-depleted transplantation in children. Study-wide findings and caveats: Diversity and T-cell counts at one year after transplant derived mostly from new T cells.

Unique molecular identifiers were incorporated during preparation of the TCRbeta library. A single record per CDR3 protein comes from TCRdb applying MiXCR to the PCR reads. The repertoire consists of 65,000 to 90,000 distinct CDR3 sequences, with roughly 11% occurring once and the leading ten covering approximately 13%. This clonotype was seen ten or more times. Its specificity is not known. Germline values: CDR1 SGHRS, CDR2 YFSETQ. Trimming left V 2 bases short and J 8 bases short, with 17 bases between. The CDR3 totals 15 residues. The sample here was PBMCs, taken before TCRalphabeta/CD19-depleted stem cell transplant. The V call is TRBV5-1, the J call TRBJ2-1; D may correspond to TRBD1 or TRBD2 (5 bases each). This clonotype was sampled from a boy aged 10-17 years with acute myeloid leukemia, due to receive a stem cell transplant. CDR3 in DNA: TGCGCCAGCAGCTTTCGTGCCGGGACCTCTGATGAGCAGTTCTTC. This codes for CASSFRAGTSDEQFF.